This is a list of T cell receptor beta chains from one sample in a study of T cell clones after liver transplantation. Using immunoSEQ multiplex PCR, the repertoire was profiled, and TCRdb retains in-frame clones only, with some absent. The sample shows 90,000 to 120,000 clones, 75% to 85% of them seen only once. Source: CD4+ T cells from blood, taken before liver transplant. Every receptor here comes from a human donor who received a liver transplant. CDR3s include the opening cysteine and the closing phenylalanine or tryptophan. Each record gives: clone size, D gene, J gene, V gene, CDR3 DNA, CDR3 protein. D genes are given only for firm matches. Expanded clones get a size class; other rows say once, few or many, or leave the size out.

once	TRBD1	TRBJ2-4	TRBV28	TGTGCCAGCAGGACCGGGACAGGGCGAGCCAAAAACATTCAGTACTTC	CASRTGTGRAKNIQYF
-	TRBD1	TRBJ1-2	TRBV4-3	TGCGCCAGCAGCCTCGGGACAGGCTATGGCTACACCTTC	CASSLGTGYGYTF
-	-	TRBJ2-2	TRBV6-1	TGTGCCAGCGAACGCGGCCCCCCTGGGGAGCTGTTTTTT	CASERGPPGELFF
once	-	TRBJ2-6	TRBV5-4	TGTGCCAGCGGAAGGGGGGGAAAATCTTCTGGGGCCAACGTCCTGACTTTC	CASGRGGKSSGANVLTF
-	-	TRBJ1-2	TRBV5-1	TGCGCCAGCAGCTTGCTCGGGCTAGAATCCTATGGCTACACCTTC	CASSLLGLESYGYTF
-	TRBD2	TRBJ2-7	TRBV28	TGTGCCAGCACCCCGAACCCTGGCGGGAGTACCTACGAGCAGTACTTC	CASTPNPGGSTYEQYF
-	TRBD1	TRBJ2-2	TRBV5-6	TGTGCCAGCAGCCGGACAGGGGTCAACACCGGGGAGCTGTTTTTT	CASSRTGVNTGELFF
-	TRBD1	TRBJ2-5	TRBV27	TGTGCCAGCAGCCTCAGACAGGGGAATCGGGAGACCCAGTACTTC	CASSLRQGNRETQYF
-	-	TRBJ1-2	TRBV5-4	TGTGCCAGCAGCTTGGGTCCGGCGGGGGATGGCTATGGCTACACCTTC	CASSLGPAGDGYGYTF
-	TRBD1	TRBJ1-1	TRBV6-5	TGTGCCAGCAGTTACTCTATCAGGGGGTCTGAAGCTTTCTTT	CASSYSIRGSEAFF
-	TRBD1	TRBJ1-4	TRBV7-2	TGTGCCAGCAGCCCAGGACAGGGTACTAATGAAAAACTGTTTTTT	CASSPGQGTNEKLFF
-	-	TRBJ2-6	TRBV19	TGTGCCAGTCACGGGGAGGCCCCCACTGGGGCCAACGTCCTGACTTTC	CASHGEAPTGANVLTF
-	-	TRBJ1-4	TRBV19	TGTGCCAGTAGGTCCACCATGGGAAGGGCAACTAATGAAAAACTGTTTTTT	CASRSTMGRATNEKLFF
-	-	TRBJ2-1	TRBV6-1	TGTGCCAGCAGCAGGGACCGGACCTCCTACAATGAGCAGTTCTTC	CASSRDRTSYNEQFF